The present TCR beta chain was sequenced within a study of T-cell reconstitution after alpha-beta-depleted transplantation in children (dated by TCRdb to between 2015 and 2016). Concerning the study at large: T-cell immune reconstitution after TCRalphabeta/CD19-depleted allogeneic hematopoietic cell transplantation in children was quantitatively tracked in the study by means of TCR repertoire profiling.

The label giving this sample's treatment or condition can be read as: allogeneic hematopoietic cell transplantation with graft depleted of TCRalphabeta T cells and CD19 B cells. The transplant recipients were children given TCRalphabeta/CD19-depleted allogeneic hematopoietic cell grafts. General conclusions and limits of the study: Apparently early alphabetaT-cell count recovery about two months after transplant reportedly relied on only several hundred rapidly expanded clones derived from non-depleted graft cells. In some patients, the high TCRbeta diversity seen at day 60 was put down to recipient T cells and intrathymic progenitors that had survived conditioning. Over the following months the frequencies of hyperexpanded clones went down, and after one year T-cell counts and TCRbeta diversity were mostly credited to newly produced T cells.

In its sample, this clonotype was seen many times. Its antigen remains unidentified. No base qualities exist here, and no much larger clone lies one base off it. Libraries were prepared through PCR. Sequencing was performed on an Illumina HiSeq 2500. To normalize quantification of the TCRbeta repertoire, the TCR libraries were built with molecular barcoding that relied on unique molecular identifiers. TCRdb itself trimmed the public reads at Q25 with fastp, ran MiXCR and retained productive beta chains. Identical CDR3 protein sequences are pooled into one entry, listed with their most common genes and DNA. This sample lists fewer than 500,000 distinct CDR3 sequences; approximately 41% were detected once. Clones ranked in the top ten supply 25% to 30% of the sample. Counted from cysteine to phenylalanine, this CDR3 has 14 amino acids. Only the CDR3 part of the read is kept: 42 bases, read in frame from the first base. Trimming costs V 6 bases and J 8 bases, and their ends lie 18 bases apart. Via the germline V gene (reference sequence), CDR1 is SGHKS and CDR2 YYEKEE.

This sample comprised PBMCs, obtained before TCRalphabeta/CD19-depleted stem cell transplant. The sequence was collected from a girl aged 2 to 9 with aplastic anemia, due to receive a stem cell transplant. In this chain, TRBV5-5 is recombined with TRBJ2-1, with TRBD2 tentatively as D gene (6 bases match). In nucleotide form, the sequence is TGTGCCAGCACCCTGAGGACGGGAGTCGATGAGCAGTTCTTC. Its protein product is CASTLRTGVDEQFF.